One T cell receptor beta chain is described in this entry. No antigen is known for it. Base quality data are lacking; no much larger clone is found one base away. Libraries came from multiplex PCR. This sample was sequenced with an Illumina HiSeq 2500. TCRbeta libraries were built by three rounds of nested PCR using primers (Table S4), following protocols modified from ARM-PCR. PCR products of 200-500 bp were gel-excised and purified with the QIAquick gel extraction kit before sequencing. Processing in the source paper ran as follows. Trimmomatic was used to clean the reads, FLASH merged the cleaned reads into complete CDR3 sequences, and MiTCR assigned the sequences to V(D)J germline segments. VDJtools was used to compute clonal diversity as the inverse Simpson's index. Productive reads were defined as in-frame sequences without a premature stop codon. The raw public reads went through TCRdb reprocessing: fastp at Q25, MiXCR clone calling, in-frame beta chains kept. Every distinct CDR3 protein forms one entry, paired with its most common genes and DNA. TCRdb's processing, not the authors' own work, is the source of the V and J calls. The sample contains tens of thousands of distinct CDR3 sequences, approximately 82% of them found a single time. Less than 50% of the sample is held by the ten biggest clonotypes.

RNA was extracted from bulk unsorted tissue and checked for quality with a NanoDrop ND-1000 and an Agilent 2100. Normal lung samples were distant non-tumor tissue taken more than 3 cm from the tumor edge. All donors had newly diagnosed lung cancer, had not received prior chemotherapy, and were admitted for thoracic surgery in China between August and November 2014. Patients who had received previous radiotherapy or chemotherapy, or who had another concurrent cancer, were excluded from the study. Surgical tissue pieces of roughly 1-2.1 cm3 were preserved in RNAlater solution and stored at -80 °C until use. The data were taken from a study of tumor and adjacent non-tumor tissue in lung cancer (dated by TCRdb to the late 2010s). Background for the entire study: By cancer type, the cohort comprised some 13 adenocarcinoma patients, a couple of squamous cell carcinoma patients and 1 small cell lung cancer patient. The study compared bulk TCRbeta repertoires between lung tumor tissue and matched distant non-tumor lung tissue from 15 lung cancer patients. In total, sequencing yielded 125,075,908 productive TCRbeta reads, which works out to an average of about 4.2 million reads per sample. For each patient, one tumor sample and one normal lung sample were taken, giving around 31 paired specimens that underwent TCRbeta CDR3 sequencing. Ages among the roughly 15 patients ranged from about 31 to 85 years, there were some 10 men and 5 women, and disease was at TNM stage I to III.

Overall results and qualifications from the work: With only about 16 patients in the cohort, the authors noted that larger samples and more detailed clinical data are needed. The methods do not name the sequencing platform or mention unique molecular identifiers. Tumor tissue showed significantly higher TCR diversity (inverse Simpson) than normal lung tissue, at around 450 vs 150 (P = 0.0075, Mann-Whitney U test). Younger patients had significantly higher TCR diversity, and higher tumor TCR diversity was associated with shorter overall and disease-free survival. Peripheral blood was not sequenced, so blood TCRbeta repertoires were not examined in the lung cancer patients of the study. In normal lung, the top 100 clones accounted for a significantly larger cumulative share of the repertoire than in tumor tissue.

The sequence came from a man between 65 and 85 years old with non-small cell lung cancer. Sequencing was done on a sample of distant non-tumor lung tissue.

The DNA sequence is given as TGCGCCAGCGGCTCCGGAATCTATAATTACAATGAGCAGTTCTTC. Protein translation: CASGSGIYNYNEQFF. Recombination linked TRBV5-1 to TRBJ2-1, with no reliable assignment of the D segment. V is shortened by 7 bases, J by 4 bases, and the region joining them spans 18 bases. The CDR3 runs 15 amino acids, cysteine and phenylalanine included. Just the 45-base CDR3 DNA is kept, in frame starting at base 1. The germline V gene yields SGHRS for CDR1 and YFSETQ for CDR2.